The source of this T cell receptor beta chain is a study of molecular identifiers for immune sequencing clone quantification. TCRdb reanalysed the PCR reads using MiXCR and keeps one entry per CDR3 protein. The sample comprises approximately 550,000 distinct CDR3 sequences, about a quarter of which are singletons, and just over 0.75% rests with the top ten. This clonotype showed up just a few times. The TCR sequence derives from a human donor in good health. Some libraries in this study had Jurkat cell RNA spiked in. Sequencing input: naive CD8+ T cells from blood, with Jurkat cell RNA spiked in. Subset denoted: FACS-sorted CD8+CD4-CCR7+CD45RA+ naive T cells.

The CDR3 bases are TGTGCCAGTAGTATTACAGATTACAATGAGCAGTTCTTC. Its translation is CASSITDYNEQFF. This chain joins TRBV19 and TRBJ2-1; D not resolved. The CDR3 contains 13 residues. Germline CDR1 and CDR2: LNHDA and SQIVND (reference sequence). Trimming stripped 3 bases from V and 4 bases from J, with 7 bases between.